This T cell receptor beta chain was documented in a study of blood T cell repertoires in COVID-19. Background on the study: The analysed material was cDNA or gDNA that came from T cells, B-cell-depleted T cells, or PBMCs.

The CDR3 is made up of 15 amino acids. Trimming pared 6 bases from V and 5 bases from J, leaving 21 bases between. Germline V gives CDR1 SGHNT, CDR2 YYREEE (reference sequence). The authors' processing: Estimation of nucleated cell counts was performed using reference gene primer amplification. Measured with immunoSEQ multiplex PCR; TCRdb has only the in-frame clones, and not every one. D and trimming come from the DNA, and the V and J calls and clone size come from that table. Of 250,000 or so clones detected, 65% to 85% appear once; the ten largest clones hold 1.5% to 1.7%. The chain recombines TRBV5-4 with TRBJ2-7; TRBD2 is a possible D gene (5 bases). This TCR was recovered from a middle-aged woman who had recovered from COVID-19. Sequenced material: peripheral blood. This chain's CDR3 is CASTSEDVGRNEQYF. The CDR3, as DNA: TGTGCCAGCACCTCAGAGGATGTGGGGAGAAACGAGCAGTACTTC.